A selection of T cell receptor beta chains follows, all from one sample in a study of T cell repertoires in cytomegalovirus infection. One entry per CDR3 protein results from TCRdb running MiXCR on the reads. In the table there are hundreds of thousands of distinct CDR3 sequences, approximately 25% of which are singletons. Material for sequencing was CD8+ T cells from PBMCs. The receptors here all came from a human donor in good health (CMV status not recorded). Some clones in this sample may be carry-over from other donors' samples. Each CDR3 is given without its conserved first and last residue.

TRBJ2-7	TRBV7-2	ASSLAASGGAADEQY
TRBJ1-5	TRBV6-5	ASRRGPQRDQPQH
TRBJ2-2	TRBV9	ASSVQGRGTGELF
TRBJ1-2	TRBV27	ASSFMATGNGYT
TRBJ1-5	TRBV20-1	SVGQPQH
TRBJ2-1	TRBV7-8	ASSPKEDNEQF
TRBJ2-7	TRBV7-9	ASSSGQGPYYEQY
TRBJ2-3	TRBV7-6	ASSPRAGLGGTDTQY
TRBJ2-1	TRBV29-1	SVEEGLAGLDEQF
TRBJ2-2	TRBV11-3	ASSLDLWGQNTGELF
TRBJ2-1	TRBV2	ASSQAGPYNEQF
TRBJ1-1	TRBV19	ASSMRGGNTEAF
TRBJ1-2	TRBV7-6	ASSLWTGSNYGYT
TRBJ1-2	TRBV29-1	SVVRDDGYT
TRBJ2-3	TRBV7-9	ASSLDFRDREPDTQY
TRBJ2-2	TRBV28	ASSPRTSGDTGELF
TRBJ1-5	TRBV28	ASSPRISNQPQH
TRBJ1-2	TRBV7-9	ASSLGPGNYGYT
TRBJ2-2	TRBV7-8	ASSPRETGNTGELF
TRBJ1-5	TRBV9	ASSVAGGYNQPQH
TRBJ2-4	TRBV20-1	SARDRGGVAKNIQY
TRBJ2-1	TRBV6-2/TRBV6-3	ASTKGLAGYNEQF
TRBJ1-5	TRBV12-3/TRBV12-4	ASTLGQTDQPQH
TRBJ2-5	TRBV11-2	ASSLDPQGDQETQY
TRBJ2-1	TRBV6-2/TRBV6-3	ASLGPSNEQF
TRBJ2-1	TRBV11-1	ASSWRTETSSYNEQF
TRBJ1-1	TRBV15	ATSRERGTEAF
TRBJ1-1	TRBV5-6	ASSVSLMNTEAF
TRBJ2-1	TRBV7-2	ASSLSGGPHNEQF
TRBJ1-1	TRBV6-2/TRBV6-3	ASSYWPGNTEAF
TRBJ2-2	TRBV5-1	ASSLSSGANTGELF
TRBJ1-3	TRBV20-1	SADDLGTSGNTIY
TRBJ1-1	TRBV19	ASTRTGLNTEAF
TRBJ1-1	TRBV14	ASSQVPGVEAF
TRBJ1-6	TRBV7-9	ASSLGWGDSYNSPLH
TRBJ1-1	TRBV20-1	SARDRDRAWPNTEAF
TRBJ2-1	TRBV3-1	ASSTGTSRRNEQF
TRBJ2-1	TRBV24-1	ATMGASNEQF
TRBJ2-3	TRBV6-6	ASSYSPLTSGTDTQY
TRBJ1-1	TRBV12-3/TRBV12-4	ASSFALSDSQSPMNTEAF
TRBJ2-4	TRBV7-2	ASSLLGQYVHAKNIQY
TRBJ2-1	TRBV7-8	ASGVGTSGGNEQF
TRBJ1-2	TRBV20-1	SAPDRALGGYT
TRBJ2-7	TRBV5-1	ASSVGLAGEQY
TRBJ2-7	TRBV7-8	ASSSTPGSYEQY